Shown below are 28 T cell receptor beta chains from a single sample sequenced in a study of T-cell memory formation after mild COVID-19. TCRdb re-analysed the 5' RACE reads in MiXCR, keeping a single row per CDR3 protein. The sample includes around 220,000 distinct CDR3 sequences, about 15% of them seen just once. Sequencing used PBMCs or a T cell subset sorted from them (not recorded which). Source of these receptors: a man in his late teens or twenties who had mild COVID-19 (a few samples of this study predate the infection). Cell type and time point are not known.

This clonotype was detected only a few times. The rearrangement joins TRBV6-6 to TRBJ2-7; TRBD1 agrees at 9 bases. Germline V gene data show CDR1 as MNHNY and CDR2 as SVGAGI (reference sequence). V shed 5 bases and J 3 bases; nucleotides not matched to a gene: 11. The CDR3 is 16 residues long. The CDR3 nucleotides read TGTGCCAGCAGTCAACCTCCGGGACAGGGATACTACGAGCAGTACGTC. This encodes CASSQPPGQGYYEQYV.

This clonotype has only a few counts. The chain carries TRBV11-2 and TRBJ2-1, with TRBD2 identical over 12 bases. V lost 5 bases to trimming and J lost 4 bases; unmatched junction nucleotides: 6. Germline CDR1 SGHAT, CDR2 FQNNGV. The CDR3 totals 16 residues. The CDR3 here is CASSRAGLAGYNEQFF. DNA for the CDR3: TGTGCCAGCAGCCGTGCGGGACTAGCGGGTTACAATGAGCAGTTCTTC.

This clonotype was observed a few times. This rearrangement joins TRBV4-1 to TRBJ1-2; D is possibly TRBD1 (5 bases). The CDR3 length is 14 residues. V lost 0 bases, J lost 8 bases, and 13 bases lay in between. Germline CDR1 reads MGHRA; CDR2 reads YSYEKL. CDR3 sequence reads: CASSQDYPGTGYTF. DNA for the CDR3: TGCGCCAGCAGCCAAGATTACCCTGGGACCGGCTACACCTTC.

This clonotype was detected only a few times. The chain couples TRBV18 to TRBJ2-7, with a tentative D call TRBD2 (5 bases). This CDR3 is 15 amino acids long. Germline V CDR1 and CDR2: KGHSH, LQKENI. V was clipped by 0 bases and J by 5 bases, with 14 bases between them. CDR3 bases: TGTGCCAGCTCACCACCGGGGAGAGGGAACCACGAGCAGTACGTC. Amino acid sequence: CASSPPGRGNHEQYV.

This clonotype has ten or more counts. The chain is built from TRBV5-1 and TRBJ1-1; tentatively, D is TRBD1 (5 bases). The CDR3 sequence is 15 residues long. V was pared by 3 bases and J by 3 bases, with 15 bases between. CDR1 SGHRS and CDR2 YFSETQ come from the germline V gene. CDR3 loop: CASSSGPPRDTEAFF. As DNA, the CDR3 is TGCGCCAGCAGCTCGGGACCCCCACGGGACACTGAAGCTTTCTTT.

This clonotype was detected only a few times. This chain uses TRBV3-1 with TRBJ2-1; 7 bases align to TRBD1. This CDR3 is 14 amino acids long. Germline V gives CDR1 LGHDT, CDR2 YNNKEL (reference sequence). Trimming cost V 8 bases and J 5 bases; bases outside gene matches: 9. CDR3 DNA sequence: TGTGCCAGCGGAATTTGGGACAGTCACAATGAGCAGTTCTTC. It specifies CASGIWDSHNEQFF.

This clonotype showed up just a few times. The chain employs TRBV20-1 and TRBJ2-1; 7 bases agree with TRBD2. Germline-derived CDR1 and CDR2 are DFQATT and SNEGSKA (reference sequence). This CDR3 comprises 16 residues. V dropped 7 bases and J dropped 0; count of bases not matched to a gene: 12. The CDR3 loop reads CSVESSLADSYNEQFF. The CDR3 region has the DNA TGCAGTGTTGAGTCATCGCTAGCGGACTCCTACAATGAGCAGTTCTTC.

The J gene is TRBJ2-1, the V gene TRBV4-3; 10 nucleotides match TRBD2. Germline CDR1 is LGHNA and CDR2 is YSLEER. Trimming cost V 1 base and J 3 bases; bases outside gene matches: 0. This CDR3 is built from 15 residues. For the CDR3, the DNA is TGCGCCAGCAGCCAAGGGACTAGCGGCTACAATGAGCAGTTCTTC. Translation gives CASSQGTSGYNEQFF.

This clonotype was seen ten or more times. J is TRBJ2-3 and V is TRBV28; the match to TRBD2 covers 7 bases. The CDR3 contains 14 residues. Germline lookup yields CDR1 MDHEN and CDR2 SYDVKM. The V segment lost 6 bases and the J segment 3 bases; nucleotides outside the gene matches: 6. CDR3 region: CASSRLGGTDTQYF. DNA of the CDR3: TGTGCCAGCAGCCGCCTGGGGGGGACAGATACGCAGTATTTT.

This chain joins TRBV7-3 and TRBJ2-1, with 9 bases fitting TRBD2. Germline lookup yields CDR1 SGHTA and CDR2 FQGTGA. The CDR3 sequence is 16 residues long. The V and J ends lost 0 bases and 4 bases, in that order; junction bases with no gene match: 4. CDR3 loop: CASSLTRTSEYNEQFF. The DNA for the CDR3 is TGTGCCAGCAGCTTAACGCGGACTAGCGAATACAATGAGCAGTTCTTC.

This clonotype was seen more than once but under ten times. The chain combines TRBV25-1 with TRBJ2-4; unclear D gene. Germline V gene lookup returns CDR1 MGHDK and CDR2 SYGVNS. The V gene lost 3 bases and the J gene lost 4 bases, with 4 bases spanning the gap. The CDR3 is 12 amino acids. CDR3 nucleotide sequence: TGTGCCAGCAGTGATGATAAAAACATTCAGTACTTC. This encodes CASSDDKNIQYF.

The V call is TRBV29-1, the J call TRBJ1-1; 7 bases map to TRBD1. CDR3 size: 14 residues. Germline values: CDR1 SQVTM, CDR2 ANQGSEA. With 7 bases clipped from V and 5 bases from J, the junction kept 13 bases outside the gene matches. CDR3 sequence (DNA): TGCAGCGCCGCAAAGTCGACAGGGTGGACTGAAGCTTTCTTT. It yields the protein CSAAKSTGWTEAFF.

The J gene is TRBJ2-6, the V gene TRBV4-3; D is undetermined. V lost 4 bases to trimming and J lost 2 bases, with 6 bases between them. The CDR3 totals 14 residues. Germline CDR1 reads LGHNA; CDR2 reads YSLEER. For the CDR3, the DNA is TGCGCCAGCAGCCGGGAAGCTGGGGCCAACGTCCTGACTTTC. Translated, it gives CASSREAGANVLTF.

A few counts support this clonotype. This chain joins TRBV9 and TRBJ2-5; tentative D call: TRBD2 (6 bases). This CDR3 has 14 amino acids. Germline lookup yields CDR1 SGDLS and CDR2 YYNGEE. V shed 0 bases and J shed 5 bases, with 11 bases lying between them. The CDR3 loop is CASSVAGGLETQYF. In nucleotides, the CDR3 is TGTGCCAGCAGCGTAGCAGGAGGGCTCGAGACCCAGTACTTC.

This chain joins TRBV20-1 and TRBJ1-2; TRBD1 might be the D (5 bases). The germline V and J ends were trimmed by 1 base and 4 bases, with 16 bases remaining between them. This CDR3 contains 15 residues. Germline CDR1 and CDR2: DFQATT and SNEGSKA (reference sequence). This CDR3 is CSARGGSMMGYGYTF. The DNA of the CDR3 is TGCAGTGCTAGAGGGGGGAGTATGATGGGCTATGGCTACACCTTC.

The chain uses TRBV5-1 and TRBJ1-1; a possible D gene is TRBD1 (6 bases). Germline CDR1 is SGHRS and CDR2 is YFSETQ. Trimming shortened V by 0 bases and J by 6 bases, and 18 bases separated the two germline ends. The CDR3 consists of 16 residues. CDR3 in amino acids: CASSLDPGGMGPEAFF. In DNA, the CDR3 is TGCGCCAGCAGCTTGGACCCGGGGGGCATGGGGCCTGAAGCTTTCTTT.

The chain's CDR3 is CASSLQRGVQETQYF. CDR3 bases: TGTGCCAGCAGCCTACAGCGGGGGGTCCAAGAGACCCAGTACTTC. The chain recombines TRBV12-3 or TRBV12-4 with TRBJ2-5; TRBD2 agrees at 9 bases. V was pared by 6 bases and J by 1 base, with 6 bases of the junction left unmatched. There are 15 residues in the CDR3.

J is TRBJ2-5 and V is TRBV7-2; D possibly matches TRBD1 or TRBD2 (6 bases each). V lost 3 bases to trimming and J lost 4 bases, with 9 bases between them. CDR3 length: 13 amino acids. Germline-derived CDR1 and CDR2 are SGHTA and FQGNSA. The CDR3 region is CASSFRGVETQYF. CDR3 nucleotide sequence: TGTGCCAGCAGCTTTAGGGGGGTAGAGACCCAGTACTTC.

This clonotype was picked up a small number of times. This chain joins TRBV6-5 and TRBJ2-5, with a weak D call TRBD1 (6 bases). This CDR3 spans 16 amino acids. V lost 0 bases to trimming and J lost 3 bases, with 14 bases between them. From germline, CDR1 is MNHEY and CDR2 SVGAGI. CDR3 amino acids: CASSYSRAAGEETQYF. CDR3 coding DNA: TGTGCCAGCAGTTACTCGAGGGCCGCAGGGGAAGAGACCCAGTACTTC.

The chain is built from TRBV6-9 and TRBJ2-5; 10 bases agree with TRBD1. Germline V gene sequence: CDR1 MNHGY, CDR2 SVAAGI. Trimming took 2 bases from V and 5 from J; bases not matched to a gene: 23. The CDR3 consists of 21 residues. CDR3 DNA sequence: TGTGCCAGCAGTTATCCGGAGGGACAGGGGACCATGACCTCGCCACGGGAGACCCAGTACTTC. It codes for CASSYPEGQGTMTSPRETQYF.

This clonotype occurred a few times. The V gene is TRBV18, the J gene TRBJ1-1; 7 positions match TRBD1. This CDR3 spans 15 amino acids. Germline V gives CDR1 KGHSH, CDR2 LQKENI. J lost 0 bases, V lost 4 bases, and 5 bases had no gene match. This CDR3 is CASSQQGDLNTEAFF. CDR3 in DNA: TGTGCCAGCTCACAGCAGGGGGACCTGAACACTGAAGCTTTCTTT.

This clonotype has more than one count but fewer than ten. The chain employs TRBV18 and TRBJ2-5; D is uncertain. Between the trimmed V and J ends, which lost 1 base and 3 bases, there was a span of 9 bases. CDR3 length equals 14 residues. Looked up from germline, CDR1 is KGHSH and CDR2 is LQKENI. CDR3: CASSPRSLEETQYF. CDR3 in DNA: TGTGCCAGCTCACCACGTAGCCTGGAAGAGACCCAGTACTTC.

This clonotype came up a few times. The CDR3 DNA is TGTGCCAGCACTCCCGGTAACGGGGGCCGGGCTTTCTTT. It translates to CASTPGNGGRAFF. The chain couples TRBV28 to TRBJ1-1; perhaps TRBD1 as D (6 bases). Trimming left V 7 bases short and J 11 bases short, with 20 bases between. Germline V gene data show CDR1 as MDHEN and CDR2 as SYDVKM. The CDR3 contains 13 residues. Complete variable domain (other parts from reference TRBV28 and TRBJ1-1): DVKVTQSSRYLVKRTGEKVFLECVQDMDHENMFWYRQDPGLGLRLIYFSYDVKMKEKGDIPEGYSVSREKKERFSLILESASTNQTSMYLCASTPGNGGRAFFGQGTRLTVV.

The table lists this clonotype with a few counts. The chain has TRBV7-3 and TRBJ1-1, with 11 positions matching TRBD1. Germline values: CDR1 SGHTA, CDR2 FQGTGA. The V gene end was trimmed by 5 bases and the J gene end by 1 base; junction bases not matched to a gene: 3. The CDR3 contains 15 residues. The chain's CDR3 is CASSDGTGGNTEAFF. The CDR3 bases are TGTGCCAGCAGCGATGGGACAGGGGGGAACACTGAAGCTTTCTTT.

The chain joins TRBV12-5 to TRBJ1-2, with D tentatively TRBD1 (6 bases). The length of the CDR3 is 12 residues. CDR1 is LGHNT and CDR2 is FRNRAP in the germline V gene. V lost 7 bases and J lost 3, with 9 bases in between. CDR3 amino acids: CASVGGHYGYTF. In DNA form, the CDR3 reads TGTGCTAGTGTCGGGGGCCACTATGGCTACACCTTC. Full variable domain (missing parts from reference TRBV12-5 and TRBJ1-2): DARVTQTPRHKVTEMGQEVTMRCQPILGHNTVFWYRQTMMQGLELLAYFRNRAPLDDSGMPKDRFSAEMPDATLATLKIQPSEPRDSAVYFCASVGGHYGYTFGSGTRLTVV.

This chain connects TRBV6-5 to TRBJ1-4; a possible D gene is TRBD1 (6 bases). The CDR3 extends over 15 amino acids. Per germline, CDR1 MNHEY and CDR2 SVGAGI. Trimming removed 6 bases from V and 5 bases from J, with 16 bases in between. CDR3 sequence: CASSYVRDTNEKLFF. The CDR3, as DNA: TGTGCCAGCAGCTATGTCAGGGACACCAATGAAAAACTGTTTTTT.

This clonotype was seen more than once but under ten times. V and J are TRBV25-1 and TRBJ1-1, with D hard to call. Deletions cut 4 bases from V and 4 bases from J, with 16 bases between. Germline assignment: CDR1 MGHDK and CDR2 SYGVNS. The CDR3 extends over 15 amino acids. The CDR3 coding sequence is TGTGCCAGCAGTGCCTCCGGGCGAGGGCCCACTGAAGCTTTCTTT. Protein sequence: CASSASGRGPTEAFF.

V and J are TRBV3-1 and TRBJ1-4; D unclear. Germline V gives CDR1 LGHDT, CDR2 YNNKEL (reference sequence). This CDR3 has 14 residues. V dropped 4 bases and J dropped 8 bases, with 14 bases sitting between them. The CDR3 loop is CASSPSGVGEKLFF. The DNA for the CDR3 is TGTGCCAGCAGCCCCTCAGGAGTGGGAGAAAAACTGTTTTTT. The variable domain in full, with the rest retrieved from reference TRBV3-1 and TRBJ1-4, is DTAVSQTPKYLVTQMGNDKSIKCEQNLGHDTMYWYKQDSKKFLKIMFSYNNKELIINETVPNRFSPKSPDKAHLNLHINSLELGDSAVYFCASSPSGVGEKLFFGSGTQLSVL.